Listed here are 2 T cell receptor beta chains from one sample, sequenced in a study of cytomegalovirus exposure and HLA in healthy donors. The PCR employed 60 Vbeta primers together with 13 Jbeta primers. The method was immunoSEQ multiplex PCR; TCRdb's version includes in-frame clones alone and lacks a portion of them. In the table there are some 120,000 clones, around 80% of which are singletons. Sequencing used PBMCs. These receptors were taken from a man under 40 in good health and CMV-seropositive.

The chain links TRBV5-1 to TRBJ2-3; perhaps TRBD2 as D (7 bases). V was pared by 4 bases and J by 4 bases, with 16 bases between. CDR1 is SGHRS and CDR2 is YFSETQ in the germline V gene. CDR3 size: 15 residues. The CDR3 reads CASSESPGGPDTQYF. The CDR3 bases are TGCGCCAGCAGCGAATCACCCGGGGGGCCAGATACGCAGTATTTT.

The rearrangement links TRBV28 to TRBJ2-3; TRBD2 might be the D (7 bases). Germline V gene lookup returns CDR1 MDHEN and CDR2 SYDVKM. This CDR3 is 14 amino acids long. V was trimmed by 6 bases and J by 5 bases, leaving 15 bases between them. This CDR3 reads CASREGGPQDTQYF. Written as DNA, the CDR3 is TGTGCCAGCAGGGAGGGGGGGCCGCAAGATACGCAGTATTTT.